This T cell receptor (beta chain) was sequenced in a study of T cell responses to AZD1222 COVID-19 vaccine. Measured with immunoSEQ multiplex PCR; TCRdb has only the in-frame clones, and not every one. The sample includes some 150,000 clones, roughly 88% of them seen just once. Whole-study findings and limits: An increase in Spike-specific TCR breadth and depth was observed after two AZD1222 doses. It should be noted that donors were predominantly white British and more often female, and clonal diversity was possibly underestimated. No repertoire was sampled before or during the peak T cell response, only after it.

CDR1 and CDR2 (germline): SGHRS, YFSETQ. V dropped 0 bases and J dropped 3; count of bases not matched to a gene: 5. The CDR3 has 15 amino acids. Of note for this clone: Its antigen is undetermined.

The source is an adult in good health. This rearrangement joins TRBV5-1 to TRBJ2-7, with 8 nucleotides matching TRBD2. The specimen was peripheral blood, collected on day 0 of AZD1222 vaccination. The CDR3 reads CASSLVVAGHYEQYF. The CDR3 nucleotides read TGCGCCAGCAGCTTGGTAGTAGCGGGACACTACGAGCAGTACTTC.